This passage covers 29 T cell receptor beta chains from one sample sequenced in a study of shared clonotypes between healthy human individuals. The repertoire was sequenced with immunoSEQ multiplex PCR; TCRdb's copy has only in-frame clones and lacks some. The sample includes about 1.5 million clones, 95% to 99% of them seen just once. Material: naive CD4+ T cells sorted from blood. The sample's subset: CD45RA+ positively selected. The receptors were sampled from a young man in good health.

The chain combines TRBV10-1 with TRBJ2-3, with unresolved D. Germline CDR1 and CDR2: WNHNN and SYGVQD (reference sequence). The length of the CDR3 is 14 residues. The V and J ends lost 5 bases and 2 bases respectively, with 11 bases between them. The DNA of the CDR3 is TGCGCCAGCAGTCCCCACGCAGACACAGATACGCAGTATTTT. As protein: CASSPHADTDTQYF.

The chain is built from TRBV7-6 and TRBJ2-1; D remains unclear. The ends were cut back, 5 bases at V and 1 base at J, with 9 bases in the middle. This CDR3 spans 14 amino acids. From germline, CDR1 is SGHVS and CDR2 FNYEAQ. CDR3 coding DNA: TGTGCCAGCAGCCGTCCTAGTTCCTACAATGAGCAGTTCTTC. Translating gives CASSRPSSYNEQFF.

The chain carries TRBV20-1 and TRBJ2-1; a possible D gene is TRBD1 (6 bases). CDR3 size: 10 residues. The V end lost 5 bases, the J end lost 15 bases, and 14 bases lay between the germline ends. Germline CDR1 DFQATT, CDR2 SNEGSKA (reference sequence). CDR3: CSAFGQKVFF. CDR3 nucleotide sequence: TGCAGTGCTTTCGGACAGAAGGTGTTCTTC.

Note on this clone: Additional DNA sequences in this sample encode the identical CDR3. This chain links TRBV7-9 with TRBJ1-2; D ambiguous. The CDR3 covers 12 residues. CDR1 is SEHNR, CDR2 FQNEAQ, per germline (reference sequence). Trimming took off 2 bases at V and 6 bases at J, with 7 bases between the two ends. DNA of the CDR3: TGTGCCAGCAGCTTACAAAGGGATGGCTACACCTTC. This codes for CASSLQRDGYTF.

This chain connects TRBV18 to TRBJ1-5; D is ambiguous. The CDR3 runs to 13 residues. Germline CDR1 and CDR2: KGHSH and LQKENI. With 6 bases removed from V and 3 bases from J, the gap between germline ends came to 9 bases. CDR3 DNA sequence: TGTGCCAGCTCCGCAAGCCCCAATCAGCCCCAGCATTTT. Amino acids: CASSASPNQPQHF.

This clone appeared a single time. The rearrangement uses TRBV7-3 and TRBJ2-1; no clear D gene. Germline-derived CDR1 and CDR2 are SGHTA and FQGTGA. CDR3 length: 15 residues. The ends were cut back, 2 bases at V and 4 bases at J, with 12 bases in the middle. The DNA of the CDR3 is TGTGCCAGCAGCTTACAGGCCCCGATATACAATGAGCAGTTCTTC. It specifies CASSLQAPIYNEQFF.

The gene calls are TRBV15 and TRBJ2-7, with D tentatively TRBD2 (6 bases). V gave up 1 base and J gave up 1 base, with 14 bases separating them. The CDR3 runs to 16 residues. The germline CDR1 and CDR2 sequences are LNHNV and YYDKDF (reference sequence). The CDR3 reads CATSRGDVGGSYEQYF. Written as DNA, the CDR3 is TGTGCCACCAGCAGAGGGGACGTGGGGGGATCCTACGAGCAGTACTTC.

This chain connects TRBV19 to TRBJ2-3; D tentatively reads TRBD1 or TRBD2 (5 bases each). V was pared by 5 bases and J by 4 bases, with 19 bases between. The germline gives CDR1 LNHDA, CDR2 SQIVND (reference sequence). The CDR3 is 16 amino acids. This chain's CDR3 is CASSSYSGTDADTQYF. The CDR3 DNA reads TGTGCCAGTAGTTCCTACTCCGGGACCGACGCAGATACGCAGTATTTT.

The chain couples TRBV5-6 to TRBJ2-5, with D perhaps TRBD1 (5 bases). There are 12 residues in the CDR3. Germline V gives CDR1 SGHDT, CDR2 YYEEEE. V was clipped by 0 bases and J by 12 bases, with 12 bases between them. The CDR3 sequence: CASSLGWTLEYF. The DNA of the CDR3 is TGTGCCAGCAGCTTGGGGTGGACACTTGAGTACTTC.

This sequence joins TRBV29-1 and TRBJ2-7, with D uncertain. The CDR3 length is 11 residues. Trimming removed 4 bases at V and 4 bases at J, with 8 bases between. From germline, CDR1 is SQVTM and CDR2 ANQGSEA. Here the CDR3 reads CSVADPYEQYF. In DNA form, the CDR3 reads TGCAGCGTTGCGGACCCGTACGAGCAGTACTTC.

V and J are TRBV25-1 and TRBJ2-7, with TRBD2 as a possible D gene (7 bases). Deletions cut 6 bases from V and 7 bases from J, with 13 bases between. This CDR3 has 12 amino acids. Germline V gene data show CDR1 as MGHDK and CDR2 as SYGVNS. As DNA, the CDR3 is TGTGCCAGCAGACTAGCGCAGGGGGAGCAGTACTTC. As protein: CASRLAQGEQYF.

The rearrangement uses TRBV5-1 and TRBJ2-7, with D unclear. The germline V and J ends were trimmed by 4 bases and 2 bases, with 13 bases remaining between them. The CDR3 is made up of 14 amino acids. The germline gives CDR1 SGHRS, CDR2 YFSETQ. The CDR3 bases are TGCGCCAGCAGCCCAGGCCGGCCAGCCTACGAGCAGTACTTC. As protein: CASSPGRPAYEQYF.

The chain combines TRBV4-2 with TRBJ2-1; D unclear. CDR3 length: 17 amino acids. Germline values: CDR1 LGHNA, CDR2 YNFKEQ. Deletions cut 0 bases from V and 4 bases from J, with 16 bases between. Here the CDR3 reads CASSQEVRGRAYNEQFF. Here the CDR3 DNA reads TGTGCCAGCAGCCAAGAGGTGCGAGGTAGGGCATACAATGAGCAGTTCTTC.

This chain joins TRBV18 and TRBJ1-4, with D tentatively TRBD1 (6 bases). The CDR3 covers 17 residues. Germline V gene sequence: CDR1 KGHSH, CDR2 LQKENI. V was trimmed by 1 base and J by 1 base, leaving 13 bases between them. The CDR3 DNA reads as TGTGCCAGCTCACCACAAGTCCAGGGGTTAACTAATGAAAAACTGTTTTTT. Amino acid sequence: CASSPQVQGLTNEKLFF. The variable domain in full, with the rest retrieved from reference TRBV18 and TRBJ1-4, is NAGVMQNPRHLVRRRGQEARLRCSPMKGHSHVYWYRQLPEEGLKFMVYLQKENIIDESGMPKERFSAEFPKEGPSILRIQQVVRGDSAAYFCASSPQVQGLTNEKLFFGSGTQLSVL.

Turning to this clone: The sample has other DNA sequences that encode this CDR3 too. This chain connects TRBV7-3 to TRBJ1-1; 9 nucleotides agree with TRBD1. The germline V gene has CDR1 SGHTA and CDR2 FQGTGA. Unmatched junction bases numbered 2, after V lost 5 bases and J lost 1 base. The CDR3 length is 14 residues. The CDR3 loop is CASSPQGANTEAFF. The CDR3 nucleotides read TGTGCCAGCAGCCCACAGGGGGCGAACACTGAAGCTTTCTTT.

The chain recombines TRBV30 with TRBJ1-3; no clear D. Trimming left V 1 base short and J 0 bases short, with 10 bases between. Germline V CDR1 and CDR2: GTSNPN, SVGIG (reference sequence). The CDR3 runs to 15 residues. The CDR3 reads CAWSATVRSGNTIYF. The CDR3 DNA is TGTGCCTGGAGTGCGACGGTCCGCTCTGGAAACACCATATATTTT.

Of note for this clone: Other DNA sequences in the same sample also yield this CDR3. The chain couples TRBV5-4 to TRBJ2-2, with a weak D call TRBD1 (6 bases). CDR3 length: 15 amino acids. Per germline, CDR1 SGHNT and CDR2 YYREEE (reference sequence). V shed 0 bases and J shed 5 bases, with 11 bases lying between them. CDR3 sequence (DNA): TGTGCCAGCAGCTTGGTACAGGGTTCTACCGGGGAGCTGTTTTTT. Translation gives CASSLVQGSTGELFF.

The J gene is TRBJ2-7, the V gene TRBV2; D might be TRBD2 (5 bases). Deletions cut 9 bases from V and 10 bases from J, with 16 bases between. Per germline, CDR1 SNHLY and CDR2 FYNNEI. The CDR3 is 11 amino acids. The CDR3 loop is CASALHREQYF. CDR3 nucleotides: TGTGCCAGTGCATTACACCGGGAACAGTACTTC.

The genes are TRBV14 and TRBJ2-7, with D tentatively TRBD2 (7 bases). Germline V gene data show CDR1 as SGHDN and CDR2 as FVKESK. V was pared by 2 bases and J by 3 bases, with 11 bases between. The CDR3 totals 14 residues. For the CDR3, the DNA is TGTGCCAGCAGCCAATGGGGGGGCAGCTACGAGCAGTACTTC. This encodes CASSQWGGSYEQYF.

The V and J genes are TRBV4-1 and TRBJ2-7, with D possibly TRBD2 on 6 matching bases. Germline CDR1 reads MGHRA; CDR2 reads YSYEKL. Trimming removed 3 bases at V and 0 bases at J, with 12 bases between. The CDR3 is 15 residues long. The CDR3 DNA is TGCGCCAGCAGCCAGGAGATAGCGGCCTCCTACGAGCAGTACTTC. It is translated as CASSQEIAASYEQYF.

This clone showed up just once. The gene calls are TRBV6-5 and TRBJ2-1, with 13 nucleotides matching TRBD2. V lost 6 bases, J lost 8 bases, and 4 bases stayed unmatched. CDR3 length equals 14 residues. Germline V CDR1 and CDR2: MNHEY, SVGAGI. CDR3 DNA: TGTGCCAGCAGCCGGACTAGCGGGAGTTATGAGCAGTTCTTC. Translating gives CASSRTSGSYEQFF.

The CDR3 spells CASSPARSRDTQYF. Here the CDR3 DNA reads TGTGCCAGCAGCCCGGCGAGGTCAAGAGATACGCAGTATTTT. This chain connects TRBV5-4 to TRBJ2-3; D gene ambiguous. The CDR3 is 14 amino acids. The V gene's germline CDR1 is SGHNT and CDR2 YYREEE (reference sequence). The ends were cut back, 4 bases at V and 5 bases at J, with 14 bases in the middle.

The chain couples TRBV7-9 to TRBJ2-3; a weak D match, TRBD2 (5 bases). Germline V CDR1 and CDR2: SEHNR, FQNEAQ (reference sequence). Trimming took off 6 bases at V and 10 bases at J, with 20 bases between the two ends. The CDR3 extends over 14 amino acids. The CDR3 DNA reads TGTGCCAGCAGTCTAAGGCTAGAGGGTGACGCGCAGTATTTT. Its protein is CASSLRLEGDAQYF.

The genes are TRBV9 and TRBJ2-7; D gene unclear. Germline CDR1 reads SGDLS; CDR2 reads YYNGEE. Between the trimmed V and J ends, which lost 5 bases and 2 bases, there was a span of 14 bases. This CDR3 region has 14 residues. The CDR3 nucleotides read TGTGCCAGCAGTGAAAACCGGGTCCCCTACGAGCAGTACTTC. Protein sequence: CASSENRVPYEQYF.

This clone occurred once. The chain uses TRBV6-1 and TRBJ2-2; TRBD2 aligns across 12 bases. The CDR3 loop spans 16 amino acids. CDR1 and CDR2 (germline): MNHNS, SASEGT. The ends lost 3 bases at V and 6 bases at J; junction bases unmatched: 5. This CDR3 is CASSDRLAGAAGELFF. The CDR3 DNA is TGTGCCAGCAGTGACCGACTAGCGGGAGCGGCCGGGGAGCTGTTTTTT.

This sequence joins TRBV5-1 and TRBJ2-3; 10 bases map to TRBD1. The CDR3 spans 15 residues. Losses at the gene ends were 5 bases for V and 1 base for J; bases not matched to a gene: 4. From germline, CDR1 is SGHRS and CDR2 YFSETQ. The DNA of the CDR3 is TGCGCCAGCAGACCGACAGGGGGCGGCACAGATACGCAGTATTTT. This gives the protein CASRPTGGGTDTQYF.

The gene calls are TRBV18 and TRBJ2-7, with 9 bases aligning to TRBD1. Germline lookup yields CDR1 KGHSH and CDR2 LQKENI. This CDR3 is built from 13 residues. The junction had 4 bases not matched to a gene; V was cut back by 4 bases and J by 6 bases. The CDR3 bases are TGTGCCAGCTCACTACAGACAGGGGGCGAGCAGTACTTC. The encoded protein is CASSLQTGGEQYF.

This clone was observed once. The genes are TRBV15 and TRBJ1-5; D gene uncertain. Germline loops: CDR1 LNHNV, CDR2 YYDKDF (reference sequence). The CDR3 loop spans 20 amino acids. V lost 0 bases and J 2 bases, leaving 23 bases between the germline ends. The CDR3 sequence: CATSRDKVGAVRIGNQPQHF. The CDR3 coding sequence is TGTGCCACCAGCAGAGACAAGGTGGGTGCAGTGCGCATTGGCAATCAGCCCCAGCATTTT. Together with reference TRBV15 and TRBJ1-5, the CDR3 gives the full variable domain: DAMVIQNPRYQVTQFGKPVTLSCSQTLNHNVMYWYQQKSSQAPKLLFHYYDKDFNNEADTPDNFQSRRPNTSFCFLDIRSPGLGDTAMYLCATSRDKVGAVRIGNQPQHFGDGTRLSIL.

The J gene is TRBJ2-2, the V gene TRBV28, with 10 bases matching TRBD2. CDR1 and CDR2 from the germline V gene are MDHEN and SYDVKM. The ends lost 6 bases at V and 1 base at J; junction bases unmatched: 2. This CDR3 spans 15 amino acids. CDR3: CASSRLAGNTGELFF. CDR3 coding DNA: TGTGCCAGCAGCCGACTAGCGGGGAACACCGGGGAGCTGTTTTTT.